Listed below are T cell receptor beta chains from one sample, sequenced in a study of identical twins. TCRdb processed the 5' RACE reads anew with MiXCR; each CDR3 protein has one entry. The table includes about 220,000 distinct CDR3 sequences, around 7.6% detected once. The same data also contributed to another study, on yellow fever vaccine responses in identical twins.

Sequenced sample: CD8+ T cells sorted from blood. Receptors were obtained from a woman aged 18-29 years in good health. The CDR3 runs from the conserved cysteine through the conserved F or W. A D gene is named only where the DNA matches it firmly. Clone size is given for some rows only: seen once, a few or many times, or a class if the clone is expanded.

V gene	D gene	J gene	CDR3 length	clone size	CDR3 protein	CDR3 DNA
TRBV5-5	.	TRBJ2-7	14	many	CASSLGLVSLEQYF	TGTGCCAGCAGCTTGGGACTAGTTAGTTTGGAGCAGTACTTC
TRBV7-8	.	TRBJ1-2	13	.	CASSLNFPPEYTF	TGTGCCAGCAGCTTAAATTTTCCCCCGGAGTACACCTTC
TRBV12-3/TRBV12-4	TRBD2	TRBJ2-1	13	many	CASSLSSGRPQFF	TGTGCCAGCAGTCTGTCTAGCGGGAGGCCGCAGTTCTTC
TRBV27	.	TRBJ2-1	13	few	CASSPQQANEQFF	TGTGCCAGCAGTCCACAGCAGGCGAATGAGCAGTTCTTC
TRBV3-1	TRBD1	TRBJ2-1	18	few	CASSQQDRGPFSYNEQFF	TGTGCCAGCAGCCAACAGGACAGGGGGCCATTCTCCTACAATGAGCAGTTCTTC
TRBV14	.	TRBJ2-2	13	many	CASSQEMAGELFF	TGTGCCAGCAGCCAAGAGATGGCCGGGGAGCTGTTTTTT
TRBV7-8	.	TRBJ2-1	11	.	CASSSKNEQFF	TGTGCCAGCAGCTCCAAGAATGAGCAGTTCTTC
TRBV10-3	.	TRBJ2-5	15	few	CAISESIRDQETQYF	TGTGCCATCAGTGAGTCGATTAGGGACCAAGAGACCCAGTACTTC
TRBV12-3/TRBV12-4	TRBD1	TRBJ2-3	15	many	CASRPEDRGTDTQYF	TGTGCCAGCAGACCCGAGGACAGGGGGACAGATACGCAGTATTTT
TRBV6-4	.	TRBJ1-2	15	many	CASSEQGGVDYGYTF	TGTGCCAGCAGTGAGCAAGGGGGGGTCGACTATGGCTACACCTTC
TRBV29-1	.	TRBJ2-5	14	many	CSVAPRTVQETQYF	TGCAGCGTTGCCCCGAGGACAGTTCAAGAGACCCAGTACTTC
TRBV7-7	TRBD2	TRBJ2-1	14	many	CASSVGAGGNEQFF	TGTGCCAGCAGCGTGGGAGCGGGGGGAAATGAGCAGTTCTTC
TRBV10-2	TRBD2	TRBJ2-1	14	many	CASTTSGRYNEQFF	TGCGCCAGCACAACTAGCGGACGGTACAATGAGCAGTTCTTC
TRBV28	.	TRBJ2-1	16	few	CASSYEGGIPYNEQFF	TGTGCCAGCAGTTATGAGGGAGGAATCCCCTACAATGAGCAGTTCTTC
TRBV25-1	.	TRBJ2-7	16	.	CASSEVSRDGSYEQYF	TGTGCCAGCAGTGAGGTGTCGCGGGACGGGTCCTACGAGCAGTACTTC
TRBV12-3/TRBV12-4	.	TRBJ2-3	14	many	CASSSGDFTNTQYF	TGTGCCAGCAGCTCGGGGGACTTCACAAATACGCAGTATTTT
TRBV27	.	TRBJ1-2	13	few	CASSLGFSYGYTF	TGTGCCAGCAGTTTAGGCTTTTCCTATGGCTACACCTTC
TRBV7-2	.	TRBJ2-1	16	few	CASSQGGTFSYNEQFF	TGTGCCAGCAGCCAGGGGGGGACCTTCTCCTACAATGAGCAGTTCTTC
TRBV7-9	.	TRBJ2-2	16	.	CASIEDRRENTGELFF	TGTGCCAGCATCGAGGACAGACGAGAGAACACCGGGGAGCTGTTTTTT
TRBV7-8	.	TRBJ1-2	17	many	CASSLRNGDTWSYGYTF	TGTGCCAGCAGCTTAAGAAACGGCGACACCTGGTCGTATGGCTACACCTTC
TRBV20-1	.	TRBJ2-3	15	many	CSAHSGSWGTDTQYF	TGCAGCGCCCACTCCGGTAGCTGGGGCACAGATACGCAGTATTTT
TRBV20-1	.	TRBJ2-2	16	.	CSARGGRVSNTGELFF	TGCAGTGCTAGGGGGGGCCGGGTATCGAACACCGGGGAGCTGTTTTTT
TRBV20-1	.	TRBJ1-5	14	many	CSATTDYSNQPQHF	TGCAGTGCTACGACAGACTATAGCAATCAGCCCCAGCATTTT
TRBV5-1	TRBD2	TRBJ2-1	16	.	CASGFSGRRVYNEQFF	TGCGCCAGCGGTTTTAGCGGGAGAAGGGTTTACAATGAGCAGTTCTTC
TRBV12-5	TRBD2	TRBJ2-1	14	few	CASGDTSAYNEQFF	TGTGCTAGTGGGGATACTAGCGCCTACAATGAGCAGTTCTTC
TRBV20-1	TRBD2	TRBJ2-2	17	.	CCARDSLAGGDTGELFF	TGCTGTGCTAGAGATAGTCTAGCGGGGGGGGACACCGGGGAGCTGTTTTTT
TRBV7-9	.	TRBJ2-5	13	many	CASSPSAGETQYF	TGTGCCAGCAGTCCTTCCGCCGGGGAGACCCAGTACTTC